This T cell receptor (beta chain) came from a study of cytomegalovirus exposure and HLA in healthy donors. On this clone itself: Its cognate antigen is unknown.

Germline loops: CDR1 MNHEY, CDR2 SVGAGI. V was clipped by 8 bases and J by 1 base, with 15 bases between them. The CDR3 extends over 15 amino acids. Study results and caveats: The investigators catalogued 164 TCR beta chains as cytomegalovirus-associated. In a later analysis, TCR beta V- and J-gene trimming showed a link to a missense DCLRE1C variant.

In the PCR, 60 Vbeta and 13 Jbeta primers were used. Clones were read by immunoSEQ multiplex PCR, and TCRdb kept only the in-frame ones, dropping some. The sample has about 180,000 clones, 70% to 85% seen once. This sequence originates from a man aged 18 to 35 in good health and CMV-seronegative. The source material was PBMCs. V gene TRBV6-5 combines with J gene TRBJ2-1; D uncertain. The CDR3 is CASGSRSRSYNEQFF. The CDR3 bases are TGTGCCAGCGGATCTCGGAGTCGGTCCTACAATGAGCAGTTCTTC.